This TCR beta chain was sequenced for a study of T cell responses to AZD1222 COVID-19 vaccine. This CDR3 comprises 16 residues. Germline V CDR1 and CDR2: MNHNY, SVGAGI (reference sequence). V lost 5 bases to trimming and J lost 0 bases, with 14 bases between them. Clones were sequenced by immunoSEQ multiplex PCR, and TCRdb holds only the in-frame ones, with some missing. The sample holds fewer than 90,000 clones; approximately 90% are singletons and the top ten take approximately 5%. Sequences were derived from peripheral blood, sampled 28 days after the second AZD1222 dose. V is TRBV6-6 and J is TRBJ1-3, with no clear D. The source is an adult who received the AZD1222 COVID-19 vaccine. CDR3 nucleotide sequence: TGTGCCAGCAGTCTACTCCTTCATAGCTCTGGAAACACCATATATTTT. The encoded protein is CASSLLLHSSGNTIYF.